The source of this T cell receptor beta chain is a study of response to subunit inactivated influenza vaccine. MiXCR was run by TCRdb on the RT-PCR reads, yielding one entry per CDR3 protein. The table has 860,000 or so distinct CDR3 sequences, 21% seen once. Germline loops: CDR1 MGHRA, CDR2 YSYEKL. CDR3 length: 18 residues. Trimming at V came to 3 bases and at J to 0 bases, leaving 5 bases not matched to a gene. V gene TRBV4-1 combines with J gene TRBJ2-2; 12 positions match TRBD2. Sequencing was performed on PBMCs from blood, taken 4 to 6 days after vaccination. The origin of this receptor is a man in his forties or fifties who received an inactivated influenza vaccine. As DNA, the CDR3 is TGCGCCAGCAGCCATTTCCTAGCGGGAGGGCCGAACACCGGGGAGCTGTTTTTT. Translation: CASSHFLAGGPNTGELFF.